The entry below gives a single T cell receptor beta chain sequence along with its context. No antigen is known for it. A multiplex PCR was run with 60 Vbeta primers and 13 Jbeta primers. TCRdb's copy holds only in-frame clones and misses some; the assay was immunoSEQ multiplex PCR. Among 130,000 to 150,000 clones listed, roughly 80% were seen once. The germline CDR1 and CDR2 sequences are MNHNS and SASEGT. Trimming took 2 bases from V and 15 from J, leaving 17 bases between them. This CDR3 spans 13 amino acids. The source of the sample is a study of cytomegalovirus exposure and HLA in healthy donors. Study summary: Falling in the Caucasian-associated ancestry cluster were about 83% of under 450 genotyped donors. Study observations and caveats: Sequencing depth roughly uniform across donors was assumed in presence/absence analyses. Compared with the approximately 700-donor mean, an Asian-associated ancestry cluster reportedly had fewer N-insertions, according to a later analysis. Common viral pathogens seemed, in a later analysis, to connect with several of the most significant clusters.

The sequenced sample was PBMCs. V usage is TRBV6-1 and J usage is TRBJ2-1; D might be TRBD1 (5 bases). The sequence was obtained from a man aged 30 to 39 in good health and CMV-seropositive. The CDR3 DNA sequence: TGTGCCAGCAGTGAAAGAAGGGGATTCGCGTTGTTCTTC. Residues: CASSERRGFALFF.